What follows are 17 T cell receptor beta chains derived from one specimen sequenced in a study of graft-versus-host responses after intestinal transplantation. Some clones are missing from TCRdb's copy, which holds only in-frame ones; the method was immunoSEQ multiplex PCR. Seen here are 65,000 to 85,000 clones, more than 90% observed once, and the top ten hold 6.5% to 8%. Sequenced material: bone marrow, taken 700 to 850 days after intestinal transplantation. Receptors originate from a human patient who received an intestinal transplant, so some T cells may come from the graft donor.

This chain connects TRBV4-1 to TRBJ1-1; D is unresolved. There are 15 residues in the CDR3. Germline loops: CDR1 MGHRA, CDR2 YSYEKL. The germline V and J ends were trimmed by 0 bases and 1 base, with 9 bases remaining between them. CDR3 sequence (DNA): TGCGCCAGCAGCCAAGATTGGGTGGGGAACACTGAAGCTTTCTTT. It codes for CASSQDWVGNTEAFF.

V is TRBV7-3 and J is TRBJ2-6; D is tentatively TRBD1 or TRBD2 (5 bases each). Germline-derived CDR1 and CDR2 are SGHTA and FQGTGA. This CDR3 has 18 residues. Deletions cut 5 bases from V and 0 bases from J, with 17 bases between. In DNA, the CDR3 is TGTGCCAGCAGCCCTCATTCGGGGCCCAACTCTGGGGCCAACGTCCTGACTTTC. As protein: CASSPHSGPNSGANVLTF.

CDR3 DNA: TGTGCCAGCAGCCATCGAGCCCGCAGCAGCACAGATACGCAGTATTTT. Its translation is CASSHRARSSTDTQYF. The chain has TRBV11-2 and TRBJ2-3; the D is unclear. The V end was cut by 5 bases, the J end by 0 bases, with 15 bases between. The CDR3 consists of 16 residues. Germline assignment: CDR1 SGHAT and CDR2 FQNNGV.

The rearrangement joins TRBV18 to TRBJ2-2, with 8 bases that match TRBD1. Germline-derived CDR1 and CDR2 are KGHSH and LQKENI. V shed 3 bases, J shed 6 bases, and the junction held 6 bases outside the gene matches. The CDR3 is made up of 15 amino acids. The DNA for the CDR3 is TGTGCCAGCTCACCGAGGACAGGGCGCGCCGGGGAGCTGTTTTTT. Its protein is CASSPRTGRAGELFF. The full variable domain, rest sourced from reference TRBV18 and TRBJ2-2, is NAGVMQNPRHLVRRRGQEARLRCSPMKGHSHVYWYRQLPEEGLKFMVYLQKENIIDESGMPKERFSAEFPKEGPSILRIQQVVRGDSAAYFCASSPRTGRAGELFFGEGSRLTVL.

The CDR3 is CASSLTGGSGTDTQYF. The CDR3 bases are TGTGCCAGCAGCTTGACAGGGGGCTCGGGTACAGATACGCAGTATTTT. The chain joins TRBV11-2 to TRBJ2-3; 10 nucleotides agree with TRBD1. CDR1 and CDR2 from the germline V gene are SGHAT and FQNNGV. This CDR3 has 16 residues. V lost 3 bases, J lost 3 bases, and 6 bases stayed unmatched.

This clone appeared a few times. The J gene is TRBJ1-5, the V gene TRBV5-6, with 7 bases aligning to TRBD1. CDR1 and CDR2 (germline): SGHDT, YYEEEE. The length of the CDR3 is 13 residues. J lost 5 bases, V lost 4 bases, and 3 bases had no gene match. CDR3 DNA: TGTGCCAGCAGCCCGGGGACAGATCAGCCCCAGCATTTT. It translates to CASSPGTDQPQHF.

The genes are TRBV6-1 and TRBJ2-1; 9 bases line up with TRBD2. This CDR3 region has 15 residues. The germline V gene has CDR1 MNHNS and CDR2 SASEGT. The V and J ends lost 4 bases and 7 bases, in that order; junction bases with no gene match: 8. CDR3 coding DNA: TGTGCCAGCAGTGTTTCTAGCGGGGCTAGGAATGAGCAGTTCTTC. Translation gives CASSVSSGARNEQFF.

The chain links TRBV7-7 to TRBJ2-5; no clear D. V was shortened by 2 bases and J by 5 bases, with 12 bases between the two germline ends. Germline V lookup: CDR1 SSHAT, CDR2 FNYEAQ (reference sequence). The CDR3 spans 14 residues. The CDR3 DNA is TGTGCCAGCAGCTTAACGTCCGGAGTGGAGACCCAGTACTTC. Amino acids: CASSLTSGVETQYF.

CDR3 DNA sequence: TGTGCCATCACCAGATCACCTATGAACACTGAAGCTTTCTTT. This sequence encodes CAITRSPMNTEAFF. The rearrangement uses TRBV10-3 and TRBJ1-1; D is unresolved. The germline V gene encodes CDR1 ENHRY and CDR2 SYGVKD. This CDR3 is built from 14 residues. With 7 bases removed from V and 0 bases from J, the gap between germline ends came to 12 bases.

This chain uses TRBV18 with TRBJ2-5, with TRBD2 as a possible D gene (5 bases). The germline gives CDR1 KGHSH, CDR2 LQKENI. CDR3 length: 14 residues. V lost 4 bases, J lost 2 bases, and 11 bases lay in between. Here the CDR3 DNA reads TGTGCCAGCTCACTTAGAGGGCTTCAAGAGACCCAGTACTTC. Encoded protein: CASSLRGLQETQYF.

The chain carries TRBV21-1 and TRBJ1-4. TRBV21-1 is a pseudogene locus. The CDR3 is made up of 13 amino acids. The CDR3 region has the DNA TGTGCCAGCAGCACAACCCAGGAGAGGACTTGGCTTTTT. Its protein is CASSTTQERTWLF.

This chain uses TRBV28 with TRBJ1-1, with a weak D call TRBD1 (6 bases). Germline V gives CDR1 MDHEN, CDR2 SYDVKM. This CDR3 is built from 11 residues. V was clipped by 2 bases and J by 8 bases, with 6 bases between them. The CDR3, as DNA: TGTGCCAGCAGTTTAGGGACAGAAGCTTTCTTT. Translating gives CASSLGTEAFF. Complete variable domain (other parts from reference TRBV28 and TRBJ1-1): DVKVTQSSRYLVKRTGEKVFLECVQDMDHENMFWYRQDPGLGLRLIYFSYDVKMKEKGDIPEGYSVSREKKERFSLILESASTNQTSMYLCASSLGTEAFFGQGTRLTVV.

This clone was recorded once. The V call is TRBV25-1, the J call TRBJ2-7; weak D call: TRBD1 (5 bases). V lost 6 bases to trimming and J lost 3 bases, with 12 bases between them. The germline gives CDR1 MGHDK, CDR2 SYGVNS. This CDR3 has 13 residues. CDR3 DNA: TGTGCCAGCAGGGAGACAGACGACTACGAGCAGTACTTC. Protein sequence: CASRETDDYEQYF.

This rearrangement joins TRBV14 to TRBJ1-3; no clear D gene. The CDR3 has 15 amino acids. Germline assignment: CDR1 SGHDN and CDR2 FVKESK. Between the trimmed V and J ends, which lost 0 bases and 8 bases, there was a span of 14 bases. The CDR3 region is CASSQDRHRYDTIYF. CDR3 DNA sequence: TGTGCCAGCAGCCAAGACCGACATCGCTATGACACCATATATTTT.

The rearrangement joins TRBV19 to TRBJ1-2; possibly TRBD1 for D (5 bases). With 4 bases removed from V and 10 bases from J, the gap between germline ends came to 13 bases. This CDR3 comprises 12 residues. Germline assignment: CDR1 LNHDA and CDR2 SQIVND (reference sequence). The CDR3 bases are TGTGCCAGTAGTACCCGCAGGGCAGACTACACCTTC. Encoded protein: CASSTRRADYTF.

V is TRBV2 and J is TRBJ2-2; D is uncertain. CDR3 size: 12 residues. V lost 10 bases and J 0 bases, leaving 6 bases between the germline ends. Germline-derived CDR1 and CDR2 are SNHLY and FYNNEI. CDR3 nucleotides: TGTGCCACCCGGCCGAACACCGGGGAGCTGTTTTTT. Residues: CATRPNTGELFF.

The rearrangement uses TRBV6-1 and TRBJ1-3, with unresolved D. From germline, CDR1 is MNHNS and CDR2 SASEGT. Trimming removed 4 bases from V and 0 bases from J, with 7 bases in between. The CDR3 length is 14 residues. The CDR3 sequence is CASSVQSSGNTIYF. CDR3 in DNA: TGTGCCAGCAGTGTCCAGAGCTCTGGAAACACCATATATTTT.